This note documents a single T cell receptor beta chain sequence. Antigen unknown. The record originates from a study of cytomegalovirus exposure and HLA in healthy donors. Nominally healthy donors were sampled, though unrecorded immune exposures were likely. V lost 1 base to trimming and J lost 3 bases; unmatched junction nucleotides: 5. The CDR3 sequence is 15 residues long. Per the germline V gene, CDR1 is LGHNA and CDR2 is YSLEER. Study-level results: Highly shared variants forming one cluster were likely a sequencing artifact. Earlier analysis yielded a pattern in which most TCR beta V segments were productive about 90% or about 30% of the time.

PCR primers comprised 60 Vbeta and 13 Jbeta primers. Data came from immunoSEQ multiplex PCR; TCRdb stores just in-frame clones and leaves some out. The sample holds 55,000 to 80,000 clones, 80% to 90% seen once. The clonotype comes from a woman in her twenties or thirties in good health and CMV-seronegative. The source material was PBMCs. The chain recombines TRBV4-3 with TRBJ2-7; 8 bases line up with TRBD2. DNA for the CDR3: TGCGCCAGCAGCCAAGCGGGGGGGGAGTTCTACGAGCAGTACTTC. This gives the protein CASSQAGGEFYEQYF.